This TCR beta chain was profiled in a study of human T cells and chemical hapten exposure. Study in general: Patches with 0.01% DPC went on the upper back, and the tests were read at 6 days. Small volume differences among pooled libraries mainly caused per-sample TCR yield variation.

Time point specified: patch test 2, 6 weeks after DPC sensitization. Treatment defined: therapeutic diphenylcyclopropenone sensitization with weekly scalp DPC. The study's findings and limits: Following DPC sensitization, TCRs present above 1 in 1000 frequency showed no change. Because all patients had alopecia, their immune responses might differ from healthy ones.

TCRdb redid the calling of the RACE reads with MiXCR, one entry per CDR3 protein. This sample has tens of thousands of distinct CDR3 sequences; 11% occur once, and the top ten carry 1.6%. Germline lookup yields CDR1 SNHLY and CDR2 FYNNEI. Losses at the gene ends were 6 bases for V and 7 bases for J; bases not matched to a gene: 5. CDR3 length equals 13 residues. This clonotype was observed at least ten times. Antigen unknown. Sample: whole blood, taken in connection with sensitization to the hapten diphenylcyclopropenone (DPC). The receptor was isolated from a man between 18 and 29 years old with alopecia areata. Some clones in this sample may be carry-over from other donors' samples. The chain links TRBV2 to TRBJ1-5; 8 bases are a match to TRBD1. The DNA of the CDR3 is TGTGCCAGCAGCCTAGGACAGGGCCAGCCCCAGCATTTT. Translated: CASSLGQGQPQHF.